One and the same sample provided the 20 T cell receptor beta chains below, sequenced in a study of response to subunit inactivated influenza vaccine. MiXCR, applied by TCRdb to the RT-PCR reads, yields one record per CDR3 protein. The repertoire includes 450,000 to 600,000 distinct CDR3 sequences, more than 15% of them detected once, and less than 4% sits in the top ten. This specimen was CD4+ T cells sorted from PBMCs, taken about 23 months after vaccination. These receptors were collected from a man aged 50-75 years who received an inactivated influenza vaccine.

The table lists this clonotype with a few counts. The rearrangement uses TRBV5-1 and TRBJ2-5; 8 nucleotides match TRBD2. The CDR3 totals 15 residues. The V segment lost 3 bases and the J segment 5 bases; nucleotides outside the gene matches: 9. Germline CDR1 reads SGHRS; CDR2 reads YFSETQ. The CDR3 reads CASSSDMGLVETQYF. The CDR3, as DNA: TGCGCCAGCAGCTCCGACATGGGACTAGTGGAGACCCAGTACTTC. Combining the CDR3 with reference TRBV5-1 and TRBJ2-5 gives the whole variable domain KAGVTQTPRYLIKTRGQQVTLSCSPISGHRSVSWYQQTPGQGLQFLFEYFSETQRNKGNFPGRFSGRQFSNSRSEMNVSTLELGDSALYLCASSSDMGLVETQYFGPGTRLLVL.

This clonotype was detected many times. The rearrangement uses TRBV20-1 and TRBJ1-2; the D gene is possibly TRBD1 (5 bases). V was clipped by 3 bases and J by 3 bases, with 5 bases between them. The length of the CDR3 is 11 residues. CDR1 is DFQATT and CDR2 is SNEGSKA in the germline V gene (reference sequence). The DNA for the CDR3 is TGCAGTGCTAGGGGGGACTATGGCTACACCTTC. Translated: CSARGDYGYTF.

The chain combines TRBV20-1 with TRBJ2-2; D may match TRBD1 or TRBD2 (6 bases each). Germline CDR1 reads DFQATT; CDR2 reads SNEGSKA (reference sequence). With 3 bases removed from V and 5 bases from J, the gap between germline ends came to 19 bases. This CDR3 is 16 amino acids long. CDR3 protein: CSARPGTPGGTGELFF. The CDR3 DNA sequence: TGCAGTGCTAGGCCCGGGACACCAGGAGGGACCGGGGAGCTGTTTTTT.

This clonotype has only a few counts. The chain is built from TRBV6-1 and TRBJ2-1; D is possibly TRBD2 (5 bases). V was cut by 9 bases and J by 10 bases, with 25 bases left in between. The CDR3 spans 15 residues. Germline CDR1 reads MNHNS; CDR2 reads SASEGT. This chain's CDR3 is CARPFIGEFDGEQFF. The DNA of the CDR3 is TGTGCCAGACCATTCATTGGGGAGTTTGATGGGGAGCAGTTCTTC.

In its sample, this clonotype was seen once. The gene calls are TRBV4-1 and TRBJ2-1, with TRBD1 matching over 8 bases. This CDR3 spans 15 amino acids. Germline V CDR1 and CDR2: MGHRA, YSYEKL. With 5 bases clipped from V and 6 bases from J, the junction kept 9 bases outside the gene matches. The CDR3 sequence is CASSTRDRISNEQFF. For the CDR3, the DNA is TGCGCCAGCAGCACCCGGGACAGGATCTCCAATGAGCAGTTCTTC.

This clonotype came up many times. The J gene is TRBJ2-3, the V gene TRBV5-1; D unresolved. The germline V and J ends were trimmed by 1 base and 5 bases, with 14 bases remaining between them. Germline CDR1 and CDR2: SGHRS and YFSETQ. This CDR3 has 15 residues. The CDR3 sequence: CASSLNAPQRDTQYF. DNA of the CDR3: TGCGCCAGCAGCTTGAATGCCCCCCAACGAGATACGCAGTATTTT.

The chain couples TRBV28 to TRBJ1-2; 7 positions agree with TRBD1. The CDR3 covers 15 residues. J lost 4 bases, V lost 6 bases, and 11 bases had no gene match. The germline V gene has CDR1 MDHEN and CDR2 SYDVKM. CDR3 region: CASSLGTAASYGYTF. The CDR3 nucleotides read TGTGCCAGCAGCCTAGGGACAGCGGCCTCCTATGGCTACACCTTC.

The rearrangement uses TRBV10-3 and TRBJ1-5; D is undetermined. The germline V and J ends were trimmed by 4 bases and 0 bases, with 4 bases remaining between them. The V gene's germline CDR1 is ENHRY and CDR2 SYGVKD. This CDR3 contains 13 residues. CDR3: CAISVSSNQPQHF. CDR3 in DNA: TGTGCCATCAGTGTATCTAGCAATCAGCCCCAGCATTTT.

A few counts support this clonotype. The V and J genes are TRBV4-2 and TRBJ2-6, with 8 bases identical to TRBD2. J was trimmed by 4 bases and V by 0 bases; bases with no gene match: 5. The CDR3 is made up of 17 amino acids. Germline V gene lookup returns CDR1 LGHNA and CDR2 YNFKEQ. The CDR3 region has the DNA TGTGCCAGCAGCCAAGAATACGGGGGGGTAGGGGCCAACGTCCTGACTTTC. Amino acid sequence: CASSQEYGGVGANVLTF.

The chain combines TRBV5-1 with TRBJ2-7; TRBD2 matches at 9 bases. The CDR3 contains 15 residues. Germline CDR1 reads SGHRS; CDR2 reads YFSETQ. Unmatched junction bases numbered 10, after V lost 0 bases and J lost 9 bases. The CDR3 nucleotides are TGCGCCAGCAGCTTGGATGGTCTAGCGGGAAGCTGGCAGTACTTC. Translating it yields CASSLDGLAGSWQYF.

This chain joins TRBV4-2 and TRBJ2-3; 12 nucleotides agree with TRBD2. CDR1 is LGHNA, CDR2 YNFKEQ, per germline. The CDR3 extends over 19 amino acids. The J segment lost 0 bases and the V segment lost 5 bases, leaving 12 bases of the junction unmatched. CDR3 DNA sequence: TGTGCCAGCAGCGCCATGGGACTAGCGGGCTCCGATAGCACAGATACGCAGTATTTT. Translated: CASSAMGLAGSDSTDTQYF.

The V gene is TRBV7-6, the J gene TRBJ2-7; D perhaps matches TRBD1 (5 bases). The CDR3 spans 14 residues. V was pared by 5 bases and J by 5 bases, with 16 bases between. Germline loops: CDR1 SGHVS, CDR2 FNYEAQ. The CDR3 nucleotides read TGTGCCAGCAGCAGGCAGGGTAACTTCAACGAGCAGTACTTC. Residues: CASSRQGNFNEQYF.

This clonotype was detected a few times. This chain uses TRBV6-2 or TRBV6-3 with TRBJ2-3, with 8 bases lining up with TRBD2. V trimming: 6 bases; J trimming: 6 bases; junction bases outside the gene matches: 8. CDR3 length: 14 residues. The germline V gene has CDR1 MNHEY and CDR2 SVGEGT. CDR3 sequence: CASSRTGGLDTQYF. The DNA of the CDR3 is TGTGCCAGCAGCAGAACGGGGGGGCTGGATACGCAGTATTTT.

The table lists this clonotype with a few counts. The chain couples TRBV28 to TRBJ2-3; the D gene could be TRBD1 or TRBD2 (5 bases each). The ends were cut back, 6 bases at V and 3 bases at J, with 16 bases in the middle. This CDR3 region has 15 residues. The V gene's germline CDR1 is MDHEN and CDR2 SYDVKM. CDR3 residues: CASRIDSGGTDTQYF. CDR3 sequence (DNA): TGTGCCAGCAGAATTGACAGCGGCGGGACAGATACGCAGTATTTT.

There are a few counts of this clonotype. One junction end disagrees with the germline gene, perhaps due to a read error. The V gene is TRBV3-1, the J gene TRBJ2-6, with TRBD1 identical over 8 bases. Germline CDR1 is LGHDT and CDR2 is YNNKEL (reference sequence). This CDR3 has 13 amino acids. The CDR3 DNA follows: TGTGCCAGCAGCCAGGGCTTCCGGACAGGGCTGGCTTTC. Protein sequence: CASSQGFRTGLAF. Together with reference TRBV3-1 and TRBJ2-6, the CDR3 gives the full variable domain: DTAVSQTPKYLVTQMGNDKSIKCEQNLGHDTMYWYKQDSKKFLKIMFSYNNKELIINETVPNRFSPKSPDKAHLNLHINSLELGDSAVYFCASSQGFRTGLAFGAGSRLTVL.

This chain's CDR3 is CASSTGQGAKYEQYF. The CDR3 nucleotides are TGTGCCAGCTCAACAGGACAGGGGGCAAAATACGAGCAGTACTTC. The J gene is TRBJ2-7, the V gene TRBV18; TRBD1 agrees at 11 bases. Losses at the gene ends were 5 bases for V and 4 bases for J; bases not matched to a gene: 7. The CDR3 loop spans 15 amino acids. Germline CDR1 and CDR2: KGHSH and LQKENI.

The gene calls are TRBV10-2 and TRBJ2-5; D is uncertain. Trimming removed 6 bases at V and 5 bases at J, with 13 bases between. Looked up from germline, CDR1 is WSHSY and CDR2 is SAAADI. This CDR3 contains 13 residues. CDR3 in amino acids: CASRRTYSETQYF. DNA of the CDR3: TGCGCCAGCAGGCGGACCTACTCGGAGACCCAGTACTTC.

This clonotype has more than one count but fewer than ten. The CDR3 nucleotides read TGCGCCAGCAGCTTGGTAGGGGCAGGGGTAAGCTCCTACAATGAGCAGTTCTTC. Translating it yields CASSLVGAGVSSYNEQFF. V is TRBV5-1 and J is TRBJ2-1, with TRBD1 as a possible D gene (6 bases). Trimming left V 0 bases short and J 0 bases short, with 16 bases between. Germline CDR1 SGHRS, CDR2 YFSETQ. CDR3 size: 18 residues.

The rearrangement uses TRBV7-9 and TRBJ2-7; 8 positions agree with TRBD1. Germline CDR1 SEHNR, CDR2 FQNEAQ (reference sequence). The CDR3 has 15 residues. With 5 bases clipped from V and 3 bases from J, the junction kept 9 bases outside the gene matches. CDR3 nucleotides: TGTGCCAGCAGCCTGGACAGGGAAGGAGTCTACGAGCAGTACTTC. This codes for CASSLDREGVYEQYF.

The genes are TRBV20-1 and TRBJ2-7, with D tentatively TRBD1 or TRBD2 (5 bases each). The V gene's germline CDR1 is DFQATT and CDR2 SNEGSKA (reference sequence). The CDR3 loop spans 13 amino acids. Trimming took off 6 bases at V and 1 base at J, with 13 bases between the two ends. The DNA of the CDR3 is TGCAGTGCCTTCCGGGACGGATCCTACGAGCAGTACTTC. Translation gives CSAFRDGSYEQYF.